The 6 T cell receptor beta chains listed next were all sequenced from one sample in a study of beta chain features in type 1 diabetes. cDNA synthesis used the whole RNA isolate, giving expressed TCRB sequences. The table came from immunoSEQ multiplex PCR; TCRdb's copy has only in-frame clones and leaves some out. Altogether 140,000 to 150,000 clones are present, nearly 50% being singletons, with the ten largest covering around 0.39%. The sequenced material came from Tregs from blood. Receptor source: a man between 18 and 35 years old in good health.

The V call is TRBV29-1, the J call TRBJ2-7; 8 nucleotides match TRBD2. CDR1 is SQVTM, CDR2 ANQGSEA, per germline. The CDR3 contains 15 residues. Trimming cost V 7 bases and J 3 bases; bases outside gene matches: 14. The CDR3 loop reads CSAAGGDSGIYEQYF. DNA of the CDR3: TGCAGCGCCGCGGGCGGCGATAGCGGGATCTACGAGCAGTACTTC.

The CDR3 here is CASSTLTYEQYF. The DNA of the CDR3 is TGTGCCAGCAGCACCTTGACATACGAGCAGTACTTC. The chain is built from TRBV11-2 and TRBJ2-7; no clear D gene. V lost 5 bases, J lost 4 bases, and 9 bases lay in between. CDR1 and CDR2 from the germline V gene are SGHAT and FQNNGV. This CDR3 is built from 12 residues. The full variable domain, its missing parts supplied by reference TRBV11-2 and TRBJ2-7, is EAGVAQSPRYKIIEKRQSVAFWCNPISGHATLYWYQQILGQGPKLLIQFQNNGVVDDSQLPKDRFSAERLKGVDSTLKIQPAKLEDSAVYLCASSTLTYEQYFGPGTRLTVT.

The CDR3 DNA reads TGCGCCAGCAGCCCAGGGACAGGGTCGGAGACCCAGTACTTC. Translated, it gives CASSPGTGSETQYF. The chain links TRBV5-1 to TRBJ2-5, with 9 bases fitting TRBD1. The CDR3 is 14 amino acids. Trimming cost V 4 bases and J 5 bases; bases outside gene matches: 6. The germline CDR1 and CDR2 sequences are SGHRS and YFSETQ.

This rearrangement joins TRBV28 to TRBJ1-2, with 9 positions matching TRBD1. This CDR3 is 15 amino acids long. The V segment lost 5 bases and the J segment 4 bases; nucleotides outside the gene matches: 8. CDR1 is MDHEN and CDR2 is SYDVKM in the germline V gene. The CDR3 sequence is CASSTDPGQGYGYTF. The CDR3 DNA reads TGTGCCAGCAGTACAGATCCGGGACAGGGCTATGGCTACACCTTC.

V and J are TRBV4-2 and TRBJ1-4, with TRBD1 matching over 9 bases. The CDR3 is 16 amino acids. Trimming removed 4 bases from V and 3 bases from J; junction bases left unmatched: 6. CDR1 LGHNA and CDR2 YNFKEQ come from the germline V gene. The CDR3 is CASSRQGVLPNEKLFF. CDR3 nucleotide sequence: TGTGCCAGCAGCCGACAGGGGGTGTTACCTAATGAAAAACTGTTTTTT.

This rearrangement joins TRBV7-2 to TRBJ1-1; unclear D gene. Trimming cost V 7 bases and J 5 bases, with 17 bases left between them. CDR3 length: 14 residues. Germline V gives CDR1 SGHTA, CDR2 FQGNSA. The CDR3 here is CASNLLGVVTEAFF. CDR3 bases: TGTGCCAGCAACCTACTCGGGGTTGTAACTGAAGCTTTCTTT.